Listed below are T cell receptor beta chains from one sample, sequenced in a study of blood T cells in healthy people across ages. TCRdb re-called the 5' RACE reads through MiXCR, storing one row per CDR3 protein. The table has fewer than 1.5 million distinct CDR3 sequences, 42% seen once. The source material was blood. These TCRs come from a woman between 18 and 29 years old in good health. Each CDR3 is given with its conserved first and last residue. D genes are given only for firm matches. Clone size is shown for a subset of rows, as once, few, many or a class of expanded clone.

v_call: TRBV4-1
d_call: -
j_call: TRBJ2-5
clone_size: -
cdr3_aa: CASSPGTVQEETQYF
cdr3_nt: TGCGCCAGCAGCCCCGGGACGGTTCAGGAGGAGACCCAGTACTTC

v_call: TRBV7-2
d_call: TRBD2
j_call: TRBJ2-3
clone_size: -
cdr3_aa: CASSLPTSGRKDTQYF
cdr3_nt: TGTGCCAGCAGCTTACCGACTAGCGGGAGAAAGGATACGCAGTATTTT

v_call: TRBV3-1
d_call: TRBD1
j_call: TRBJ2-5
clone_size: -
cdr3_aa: CASSQAGQGAKGQYF
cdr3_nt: TGTGCCAGCAGCCAAGCGGGACAGGGGGCGAAAGGGCAGTACTTC

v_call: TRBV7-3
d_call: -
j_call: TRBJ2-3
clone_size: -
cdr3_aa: CASSPVEIPAWDTQYF
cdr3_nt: TGTGCCAGCAGCCCCGTCGAGATCCCAGCTTGGGATACGCAGTATTTT

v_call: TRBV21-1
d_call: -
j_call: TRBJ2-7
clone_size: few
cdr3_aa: CAGETGDYEQYF
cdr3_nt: TGTGCCGGAGAGACAGGGGACTACGAGCAGTACTTC

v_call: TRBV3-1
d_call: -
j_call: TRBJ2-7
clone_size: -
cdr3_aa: CASSHGDLNAYEQYF
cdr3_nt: TGTGCCAGCAGCCATGGGGACCTCAATGCCTACGAGCAGTACTTC

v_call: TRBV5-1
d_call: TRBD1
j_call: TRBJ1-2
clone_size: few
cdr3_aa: CASSTGQGGYGYTF
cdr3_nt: TGCGCCAGCAGCACGGGACAGGGAGGCTATGGCTACACCTTC

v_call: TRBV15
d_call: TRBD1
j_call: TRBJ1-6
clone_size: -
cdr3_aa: CATSRDLGTGGDYNSPLHF
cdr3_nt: TGTGCCACCAGCAGAGATCTCGGGACAGGGGGCGACTATAATTCACCCCTCCACTTT

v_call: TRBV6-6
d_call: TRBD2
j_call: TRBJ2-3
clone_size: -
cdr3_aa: CASRRLAGDADTQYF
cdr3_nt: TGTGCCAGCAGACGACTAGCGGGAGACGCAGATACGCAGTATTTT

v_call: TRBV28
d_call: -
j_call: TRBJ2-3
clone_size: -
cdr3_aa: CASTAEGHPRTDTQYF
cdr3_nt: TGTGCCAGCACCGCAGAGGGACACCCTCGCACAGATACGCAGTATTTT

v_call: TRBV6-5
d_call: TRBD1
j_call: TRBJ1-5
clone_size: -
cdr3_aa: CASSRQGTSNQPQHF
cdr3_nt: TGTGCCAGCAGCCGACAGGGGACTAGCAATCAGCCCCAGCATTTT

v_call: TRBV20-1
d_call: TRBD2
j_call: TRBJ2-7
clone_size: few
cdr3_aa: CSASGGDYEQYF
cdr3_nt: TGCAGTGCTAGTGGGGGGGACTACGAGCAGTACTTC

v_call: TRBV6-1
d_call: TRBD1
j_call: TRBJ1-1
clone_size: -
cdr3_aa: CDSNKDRLNTEAFF
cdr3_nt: TGTGACAGCAACAAGGACAGGCTGAACACTGAAGCTTTCTTT

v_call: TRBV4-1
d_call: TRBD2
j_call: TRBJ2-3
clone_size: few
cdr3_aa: CASSQERLAADTQYF
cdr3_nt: TGCGCCAGCAGCCAAGAGAGGCTAGCGGCCGATACGCAGTATTTT

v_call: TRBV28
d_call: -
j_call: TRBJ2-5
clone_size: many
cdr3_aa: CASSSLAGGETQYF
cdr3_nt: TGTGCCAGCAGTTCGCTGGCGGGTGGGGAGACCCAGTACTTC

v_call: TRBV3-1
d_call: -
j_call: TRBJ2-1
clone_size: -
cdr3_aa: CASSQDQEGNRRSNEQFF
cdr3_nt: TGTGCCAGCAGCCAAGATCAAGAAGGGAACAGGCGTAGCAATGAGCAGTTCTTC

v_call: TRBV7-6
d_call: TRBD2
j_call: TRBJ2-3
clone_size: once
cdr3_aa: CASSCSGVSTDTQYF
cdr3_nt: TGTGCCAGCAGTTGTAGCGGGGTTAGCACAGATACGCAGTATTTT

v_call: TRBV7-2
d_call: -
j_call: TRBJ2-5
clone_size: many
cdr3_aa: CASSALTVFQETQYF
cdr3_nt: TGTGCCAGCAGCGCCTTGACAGTGTTTCAAGAGACCCAGTACTTC

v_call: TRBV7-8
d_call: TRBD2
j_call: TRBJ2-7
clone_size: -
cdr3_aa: CASSLDRALAGYEQYF
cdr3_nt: TGTGCCAGCAGCTTAGACCGAGCACTAGCGGGATACGAGCAGTACTTC

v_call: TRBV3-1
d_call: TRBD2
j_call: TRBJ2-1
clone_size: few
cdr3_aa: CASSHSGRGYGEQFF
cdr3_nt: TGTGCCAGCAGTCATAGCGGGAGGGGTTATGGTGAGCAGTTCTTC

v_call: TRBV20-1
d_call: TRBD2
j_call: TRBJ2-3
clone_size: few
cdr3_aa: CSARGGAGLTDTQYF
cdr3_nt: TGCAGTGCTAGAGGTGGAGCGGGGTTGACAGATACGCAGTATTTT

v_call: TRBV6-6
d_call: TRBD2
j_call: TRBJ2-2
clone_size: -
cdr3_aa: CASSTSGGPTGELFF
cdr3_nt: TGTGCCAGCAGTACTAGCGGGGGGCCTACCGGGGAGCTGTTTTTT

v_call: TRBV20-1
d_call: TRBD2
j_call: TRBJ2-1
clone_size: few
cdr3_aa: CSAPGTSSSYNEQFF
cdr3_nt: TGCAGTGCTCCCGGGACTAGCAGCTCCTACAATGAGCAGTTCTTC

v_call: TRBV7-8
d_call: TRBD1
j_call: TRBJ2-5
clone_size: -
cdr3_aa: CASSPQGDWETQYF
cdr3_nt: TGTGCCAGCAGCCCCCAGGGGGATTGGGAGACCCAGTACTTC

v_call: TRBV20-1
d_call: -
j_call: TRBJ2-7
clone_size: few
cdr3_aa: CSAVFRDSYEQYF
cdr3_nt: TGCAGTGCGGTCTTCAGGGACTCCTACGAGCAGTACTTC

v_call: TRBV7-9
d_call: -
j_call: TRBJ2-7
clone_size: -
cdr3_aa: CASSPTPGESFDEQYF
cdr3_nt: TGTGCCAGCAGCCCTACCCCGGGCGAAAGCTTCGACGAGCAGTACTTC

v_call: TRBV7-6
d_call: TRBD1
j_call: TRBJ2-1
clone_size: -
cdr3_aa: CASGSFHPGTGYNEQFF
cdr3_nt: TGTGCCAGCGGCTCGTTCCACCCGGGGACAGGTTACAATGAGCAGTTCTTC

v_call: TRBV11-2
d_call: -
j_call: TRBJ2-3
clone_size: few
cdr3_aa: CASSSGTQNTDTQYF
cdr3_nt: TGTGCCAGCAGCTCCGGGACACAGAACACAGATACGCAGTATTTT

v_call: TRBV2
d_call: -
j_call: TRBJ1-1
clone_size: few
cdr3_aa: CASSAWGNTEAFF
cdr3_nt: TGTGCCAGCAGTGCCTGGGGGAACACTGAAGCTTTCTTT

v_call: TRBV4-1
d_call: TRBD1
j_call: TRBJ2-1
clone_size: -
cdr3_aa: CASSLQGAKETQFF
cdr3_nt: TGCGCCAGCAGCTTACAGGGGGCGAAGGAGACCCAGTTCTTC